This is a list of T cell receptor beta chains from one sample in a study of blood T cell repertoires in COVID-19. The repertoire was sequenced with immunoSEQ multiplex PCR; TCRdb's copy has only in-frame clones and lacks some. Of 200,000 or so clones in the sample, 80% to 90% were seen once. Sequencing was carried out using peripheral blood. These receptors were collected from a human donor with active or convalescent COVID-19. The donor label of this sample is uncertain. Each CDR3 is given with its conserved first and last residue. A D gene is named only where the DNA matches it firmly.

d_call j_call v_call cdr3_length cdr3_aa cdr3_nt
- TRBJ1-2 TRBV7-9 14 CASSPAGAGYGYTF TGTGCCAGCAGCCCAGCGGGTGCAGGGTATGGCTACACCTTC
- TRBJ1-2 TRBV20-1 11 CSVPQGYGYTF TGCAGTGTCCCACAGGGATATGGCTACACCTTC
TRBD1 TRBJ1-4 TRBV5-6 18 CASSPEDRGVGTNEKLFF TGTGCCAGCAGCCCGGAAGACAGGGGGGTTGGAACTAATGAAAAACTGTTTTTT
TRBD1 TRBJ1-3 TRBV11-2 15 CASSPRQGAGDTIYF TGTGCCAGCAGCCCCCGACAGGGCGCCGGGGACACCATATATTTT
TRBD1 TRBJ2-7 TRBV27 14 CASSFTGATYEQYF TGTGCCAGCAGTTTCACAGGGGCTACCTACGAGCAGTACTTC
TRBD1 TRBJ1-5 TRBV30 15 CAWSSSGTGNQPQHF TGTGCCTGGAGTTCTTCCGGGACAGGCAATCAGCCCCAGCATTTT
- TRBJ2-1 TRBV19 16 CASSIDFRSSYNEQFF TGTGCCAGTAGTATAGATTTCCGGAGCTCCTACAATGAGCAGTTCTTC
- TRBJ2-7 TRBV6-2/TRBV6-3 14 CASSRSRFGGEQYF TGTGCCAGCAGTCGCTCGCGGTTCGGGGGCGAGCAGTACTTC
TRBD1 TRBJ2-3 TRBV24-1 15 CATGTGGIRTDTQYF TGTGCCACCGGGACAGGGGGCATCAGGACAGATACGCAGTATTTT
TRBD2 TRBJ2-2 TRBV6-6 19 CASSPGRKKTSGRTGELFF TGTGCCAGCAGTCCAGGACGGAAGAAAACTAGCGGGCGCACCGGGGAGCTGTTTTTT
- TRBJ2-7 TRBV4-1 16 CASSQESDGLTYEQYF TGCGCCAGCAGCCAAGAGAGTGACGGACTCACCTACGAGCAGTACTTC
- TRBJ2-3 TRBV30 13 CAWRQNGVTTQYF TGTGCCTGGAGGCAAAATGGAGTTACAACGCAGTATTTT
- TRBJ1-5 TRBV27 15 CASSPSFSGNQPQHF TGTGCCAGCAGCCCCTCCTTTTCGGGCAATCAGCCCCAGCATTTT
TRBD1 TRBJ1-1 TRBV5-1 14 CASSSGQGGLEAFF TGCGCCAGCAGTTCTGGACAGGGGGGCCTTGAAGCTTTCTTT
TRBD2 TRBJ2-3 TRBV6-6 16 CASISASGGGTDTQYF TGTGCCAGCATCTCGGCTAGCGGGGGGGGGACAGATACGCAGTATTTT
- TRBJ2-3 TRBV3-1/TRBV3-2 15 CASGRGGGSTDTQYF TGTGCCAGCGGTCGAGGGGGGGGGAGCACAGATACGCAGTATTTT